This T cell receptor beta chain derives from a study of human T cells and chemical hapten exposure. This clonotype has only a few counts. The target antigen is unknown. Findings and limits, study-wide: Donors were affected by alopecia, so their immune reaction might vary from that of healthy individuals.

This CDR3 has 17 residues. Germline assignment: CDR1 SEHNR and CDR2 FQNEAQ (reference sequence). The ends lost 2 bases at V and 6 bases at J; junction bases unmatched: 7. TCRdb reanalysed the RACE reads using MiXCR and keeps one entry per CDR3 protein. The table lists around 300,000 distinct CDR3 sequences, about 5.4% of them singletons. As to time point: pre-sensitization, week 0. Indicated treatment: therapeutic diphenylcyclopropenone sensitization with weekly scalp DPC. Total RNA was isolated from unfractionated whole blood. This chain links TRBV7-9 with TRBJ2-2; 12 bases fit TRBD2. The material sequenced was whole blood, taken in connection with sensitization to the hapten diphenylcyclopropenone (DPC). The clonotype was recovered from a woman aged 18-29 years with alopecia areata. Some clones in this sample may be carry-over from other donors' samples. Here the CDR3 reads CASSLSSGGASPGELFF. DNA of the CDR3: TGTGCCAGCAGCTTATCTAGCGGGGGGGCATCTCCCGGGGAGCTGTTTTTT.